This TCR beta chain appears in the sequencing data of a study of OX40 agonist ivuxolimab in advanced cancers. Across the study: Those enrolled were roughly 85% male, with a mean age of about 60 years and ages from roughly 20 to 90.

Produced via immunoSEQ multiplex PCR; TCRdb's table is partial and in-frame only. Of tens of thousands of clones listed, under 80% are singletons. This clone has just a few counts. Its antigen is undetermined. V was pared by 2 bases and J by 5 bases, with 18 bases between. This CDR3 is 16 amino acids long. Germline lookup yields CDR1 MNHEY and CDR2 SVGAGI. Blood got drawn at baseline, again on cycle 4 day 1, and then on cycle 7 day 1. General study findings and limits: Still undetermined is the antigen specificity of the expanded peripheral T cells. Partial responders receiving 0.1-3.0 mg/kg showed among the lowest clonal expansion.

This chain uses TRBV6-5 with TRBJ1-1, with D maybe TRBD1 (6 bases). The source was CD4+ or CD8+ T cells sorted from blood, collected in a trial of the OX40 agonist ivuxolimab. This receptor was obtained from an adult with an advanced solid tumor such as melanoma, head and neck, liver or kidney cancer. CDR3 DNA sequence: TGTGCCAGCAGTTACGCCCCACAGGGAACGAAGACTGAAGCTTTCTTT. It codes for CASSYAPQGTKTEAFF.